The 18 T cell receptor beta chains reported below all come from one sample, sequenced in a study of OX40 agonist ivuxolimab in advanced cancers. Some clones are missing from TCRdb's copy, which holds only in-frame ones; the method was immunoSEQ multiplex PCR. The sample lists roughly 60,000 clones, around 93% occurring once. The sample consisted of CD4+ or CD8+ T cells sorted from blood, taken in a trial of the OX40 agonist ivuxolimab. These receptor sequences come from an adult with an advanced solid tumor such as melanoma, head and neck, liver or kidney cancer.

This rearrangement joins TRBV14 to TRBJ2-7; 7 nucleotides agree with TRBD2. Germline lookup yields CDR1 SGHDN and CDR2 FVKESK. V was clipped by 6 bases and J by 4 bases; unmatched bases: 9. The CDR3 extends over 14 amino acids. CDR3 protein: CASSPFDGGYEQYF. CDR3 in DNA: TGTGCCAGCAGTCCGTTCGACGGGGGGTACGAGCAGTACTTC.

V gene TRBV7-9 combines with J gene TRBJ2-7; D is possibly TRBD1 (6 bases). The germline CDR1 and CDR2 sequences are SEHNR and FQNEAQ (reference sequence). CDR3 length: 13 residues. V shed 0 bases and J shed 3 bases, with 6 bases lying between them. The CDR3 DNA reads as TGTGCCAGCAGCTTAGCGGACAGCTACGAGCAGTACTTC. As protein: CASSLADSYEQYF.

This chain joins TRBV28 and TRBJ1-2, with a possible D match to TRBD1 (6 bases). The CDR3 sequence is 14 residues long. Trimming left V 5 bases short and J 8 bases short, with 18 bases between. CDR1 and CDR2 (germline): MDHEN, SYDVKM. The CDR3 loop reads CASSPPWGAPGYTF. Here the CDR3 DNA reads TGTGCCAGCAGTCCCCCGTGGGGGGCGCCCGGCTACACCTTC.

V gene TRBV6-5 combines with J gene TRBJ2-7; D might be TRBD1 (5 bases). V lost 2 bases and J 2 bases, leaving 10 bases between the germline ends. The V gene's germline CDR1 is MNHEY and CDR2 SVGAGI. The CDR3 loop spans 14 amino acids. In nucleotides, the CDR3 is TGTGCCAGCAGTTACACAGGTTCGCCCTACGAGCAGTACTTC. Translation gives CASSYTGSPYEQYF.

The table lists this clone with a count of one. The sample has other DNA sequences that encode this CDR3 too. The chain is built from TRBV10-3 and TRBJ2-2; unclear D gene. The CDR3 totals 15 residues. The V end lost 10 bases, the J end lost 3 bases, and 18 bases lay between the germline ends. Germline CDR1 and CDR2: ENHRY and SYGVKD. The DNA for the CDR3 is TGTGCCACCGGCTCGTCGCAGGTCGACACCGGGGAGCTGTTTTTT. Its protein product is CATGSSQVDTGELFF.

This chain links TRBV18 with TRBJ2-7; TRBD1 might be the D (6 bases). CDR1 and CDR2 from the germline V gene are KGHSH and LQKENI. The V and J ends lost 3 bases and 3 bases respectively, with 12 bases between them. The CDR3 runs 14 residues. CDR3 residues: CASSPYGQIYEQYF. CDR3 nucleotide sequence: TGTGCCAGCTCACCCTACGGACAGATCTACGAGCAGTACTTC.

This rearrangement joins TRBV28 to TRBJ2-7; 8 bases line up with TRBD1. CDR1 and CDR2 (germline): MDHEN, SYDVKM. Losses at the gene ends were 5 bases for V and 1 base for J; bases not matched to a gene: 7. The CDR3 consists of 15 residues. The CDR3 DNA is TGTGCCAGCAGTATTGGACAGGGTCTGTCCTACGAGCAGTACTTC. It yields the protein CASSIGQGLSYEQYF.

V is TRBV6-1 and J is TRBJ2-4, with a tentative D call TRBD1 (6 bases). The V and J ends lost 5 bases and 4 bases respectively, with 15 bases between them. Germline V CDR1 and CDR2: MNHNS, SASEGT. This CDR3 has 15 residues. The CDR3: CASSKPGEGKNIQYF. The CDR3 nucleotides are TGTGCCAGCAGTAAGCCAGGGGAAGGAAAAAACATTCAGTACTTC.

This clone was counted once. The chain's CDR3 is CASSSQGSEQYF. The CDR3 coding sequence is TGTGCCAGCAGCTCACAGGGATCCGAGCAGTACTTC. The rearrangement links TRBV9 to TRBJ2-7, with D perhaps TRBD1 (6 bases). The germline gives CDR1 SGDLS, CDR2 YYNGEE. Trimming took off 4 bases at V and 6 bases at J, with 11 bases between the two ends. The CDR3 totals 12 residues.

This clone has just one count. The chain joins TRBV28 to TRBJ1-1, with TRBD1 matching 7 bases. The CDR3 has 14 amino acids. The germline CDR1 and CDR2 sequences are MDHEN and SYDVKM. The trim removed 5 bases at V and 0 bases at J, leaving 3 bases unmatched. The CDR3 nucleotides are TGTGCCAGCAGTAACAGGGGTATGAACACTGAAGCTTTCTTT. Its translation: CASSNRGMNTEAFF.

The chain employs TRBV7-9 and TRBJ2-7; D tentatively reads TRBD1 or TRBD2 (5 bases each). The V gene's germline CDR1 is SEHNR and CDR2 FQNEAQ (reference sequence). CDR3 size: 13 residues. Trimming left V 5 bases short and J 3 bases short, with 11 bases between. CDR3 sequence: CASSGGTVYEQYF. CDR3 nucleotides: TGTGCCAGCAGCGGTGGGACGGTCTACGAGCAGTACTTC.

The gene calls are TRBV29-1 and TRBJ1-1; D not resolved. CDR3 length: 11 residues. V was clipped by 8 bases and J by 1 base, with 8 bases between them. Germline V gene lookup returns CDR1 SQVTM and CDR2 ANQGSEA. The CDR3 protein is CSHGENTEAFF. CDR3 DNA: TGCAGCCACGGTGAGAACACTGAAGCTTTCTTT.

The chain carries TRBV19 and TRBJ1-5; TRBD1 agrees at 8 bases. Losses at the gene ends were 3 bases for V and 0 bases for J; bases not matched to a gene: 7. The CDR3 runs to 17 residues. Germline V CDR1 and CDR2: LNHDA, SQIVND (reference sequence). The CDR3 nucleotides are TGTGCCAGTAGTATGGGGACAGGCTACTATAGCAATCAGCCCCAGCATTTT. Protein product: CASSMGTGYYSNQPQHF.

The CDR3 nucleotides are TGTGCCAGCAGTGCATTGGCCCCATACTACAATGAGCAGTTCTTC. Translation gives CASSALAPYYNEQFF. V usage is TRBV6-4 and J usage is TRBJ2-1; no clear D gene. The germline V gene has CDR1 MRHNA and CDR2 SNTAGT. V shed 4 bases and J shed 3 bases, with 13 bases lying between them. The CDR3 length is 15 residues.

The chain combines TRBV11-2 with TRBJ2-7; D may correspond to TRBD1 or TRBD2 (6 bases each). The CDR3 covers 14 residues. Germline CDR1 SGHAT, CDR2 FQNNGV. Trimming removed 4 bases from V and 5 bases from J, with 15 bases in between. This chain's CDR3 is CASSYSGGGHEQYF. CDR3 nucleotides: TGTGCCAGCAGCTATTCAGGTGGGGGGCACGAGCAGTACTTC.

This clone was seen once. V usage is TRBV25-1 and J usage is TRBJ1-1, with D possibly matching TRBD1 (5 bases). The CDR3 has 15 amino acids. Germline V CDR1 and CDR2: MGHDK, SYGVNS. Trimming removed 6 bases from V and 0 bases from J, with 14 bases in between. CDR3: CASRNMGGLNTEAFF. CDR3 in DNA: TGTGCCAGCAGGAACATGGGGGGGTTGAACACTGAAGCTTTCTTT.

The chain uses TRBV9 and TRBJ2-1; 11 bases are shared with TRBD2. Germline CDR1 SGDLS, CDR2 YYNGEE. V gave up 4 bases and J gave up 6 bases; unmatched junction bases: 3. The CDR3 is made up of 14 amino acids. The CDR3 region is CASSISGRANEQFF. CDR3 DNA sequence: TGTGCCAGCAGCATTAGCGGGAGGGCCAATGAGCAGTTCTTC.

CDR3 in amino acids: CASRPTGNYEQYF. CDR3 nucleotide sequence: TGTGCCAGCAGACCCACGGGGAACTACGAGCAGTACTTC. This sequence joins TRBV5-8 and TRBJ2-7, with a tentative D call TRBD2 (5 bases). The V end lost 5 bases, the J end lost 3 bases, and 12 bases lay between the germline ends. Germline V CDR1 and CDR2: SGHTS, YDEGEE. This CDR3 is 13 amino acids long.